The 22 T cell receptor beta chains listed next were all sequenced from one sample in a study of regulatory T cells in long-lasting Graves disease. Arm-PCR of CDR3 regions and iRepertoire HTBI primers were used to build TCR beta libraries. MiXCR, applied by TCRdb to the multiplex PCR reads, yields one record per CDR3 protein. The sample carries a few hundred thousand distinct CDR3 sequences, about a quarter recorded once. Time point in this sample: persistent/refractory GD, antithyroid drugs over 5 years with positive TRAb. From RNA extracted from PBMCs, the TCR library was made. The starting material was peripheral blood mononuclear cells (PBMCs), obtained when the disease was refractory, from a patient treated with antithyroid drugs. Every receptor here comes from a female donor with Graves disease.

The table lists this clonotype with many counts. The rearrangement uses TRBV10-2 and TRBJ1-1; 12 positions agree with TRBD1. V dropped 6 bases and J dropped 3; count of bases not matched to a gene: 5. The CDR3 spans 15 residues. Germline assignment: CDR1 WSHSY and CDR2 SAAADI. CDR3 sequence: CASRAGTGGYTEAFF. The DNA for the CDR3 is TGCGCCAGCAGAGCCGGGACAGGGGGCTACACTGAAGCTTTCTTT.

The chain recombines TRBV18 with TRBJ2-7; 7 nucleotides agree with TRBD2. This CDR3 is built from 15 residues. J lost 4 bases, V lost 3 bases, and 9 bases had no gene match. In germline, CDR1 is KGHSH, CDR2 LQKENI. The CDR3 coding sequence is TGTGCCAGCTCACCGGGCAGGCTCGGGGGGTACGAGCAGTACTTC. It encodes CASSPGRLGGYEQYF.

V usage is TRBV6-1 and J usage is TRBJ2-5, with TRBD1 matching over 10 bases. Trimming took 5 bases from V and 6 from J; bases not matched to a gene: 3. Germline CDR1 is MNHNS and CDR2 is SASEGT. The CDR3 sequence is 13 residues long. The CDR3 sequence: CASSRDRGKTQYF. CDR3 DNA sequence: TGTGCCAGCAGTCGGGACAGGGGAAAGACCCAGTACTTC.

This clonotype came up once. This chain joins TRBV7-3 and TRBJ2-5, with 9 bases fitting TRBD2. The length of the CDR3 is 16 residues. The J segment lost 7 bases and the V segment lost 5 bases, leaving 14 bases of the junction unmatched. Germline V gene data show CDR1 as SGHTA and CDR2 as FQGTGA. The CDR3 sequence is CASSPASGLASGTQYF. For the CDR3, the DNA is TGTGCCAGCAGCCCGGCGTCGGGACTAGCTAGTGGGACCCAGTACTTC. Full variable domain (rest looked up from reference TRBV7-3 and TRBJ2-5): GAGVSQTPSNKVTEKGKYVELRCDPISGHTALYWYRQSLGQGPEFLIYFQGTGAADDSGLPNDRFFAVRPEGSVSTLKIQRTERGDSAVYLCASSPASGLASGTQYFGPGTRLLVL.

A note on this clonotype: This sequence may be a read error, since a much larger clone differs from it by one base. The chain links TRBV6-1 to TRBJ2-2, with D uncertain. This CDR3 region has 11 residues. Between the trimmed V and J ends, which lost 7 bases and 2 bases, there was a span of 2 bases. The germline gives CDR1 MNHNS, CDR2 SASEGT. The CDR3, as DNA: TGTGCCAGCAAAAACACCGGGGAGCTGTTTTTT. This translates into CASKNTGELFF.

The chain uses TRBV3-1 and TRBJ1-2; no clear D. Germline CDR1 LGHDT, CDR2 YNNKEL (reference sequence). Trimming removed 5 bases from V and 5 bases from J, with 15 bases in between. The CDR3 length is 14 residues. The CDR3 region is CASSNHGKKYGYTF. CDR3 in DNA: TGTGCCAGCAGCAACCACGGGAAGAAGTATGGCTACACCTTC. Drawing the rest from reference TRBV3-1 and TRBJ1-2, the complete variable domain is DTAVSQTPKYLVTQMGNDKSIKCEQNLGHDTMYWYKQDSKKFLKIMFSYNNKELIINETVPNRFSPKSPDKAHLNLHINSLELGDSAVYFCASSNHGKKYGYTFGSGTRLTVV.

This clonotype has just a few counts. V is TRBV7-2 and J is TRBJ2-6; D may be TRBD1 or TRBD2 (5 bases each). Trimming pared 5 bases from V and 3 bases from J, leaving 11 bases between. This CDR3 is built from 15 residues. The germline V gene encodes CDR1 SGHTA and CDR2 FQGNSA. The CDR3 spells CASSATGGGANVLTF. The CDR3 coding sequence is TGTGCCAGCAGCGCTACAGGAGGTGGGGCCAACGTCCTGACTTTC.

The rearrangement links TRBV30 to TRBJ2-4, with no clear D. Trimming shortened V by 0 bases and J by 2 bases, and 11 bases separated the two germline ends. This CDR3 contains 15 residues. Germline lookup yields CDR1 GTSNPN and CDR2 SVGIG (reference sequence). The CDR3 loop is CAWSVRESSKNIQYF. In DNA form, the CDR3 reads TGTGCCTGGAGTGTACGCGAATCTTCCAAAAACATTCAGTACTTC.

This chain links TRBV10-3 with TRBJ2-3; D gene unclear. Germline CDR1 reads ENHRY; CDR2 reads SYGVKD. Trimming pared 6 bases from V and 8 bases from J, leaving 9 bases between. There are 11 residues in the CDR3. The CDR3 DNA reads as TGTGCCATCAGGGGAACCGCTACGCAGTATTTT. This sequence encodes CAIRGTATQYF.

This clonotype was recorded at least ten times. The V and J genes are TRBV6-1 and TRBJ1-2; D call uncertain. Germline lookup yields CDR1 MNHNS and CDR2 SASEGT. The CDR3 loop spans 13 amino acids. The V end lost 2 bases, the J end lost 4 bases, and 8 bases lay between the germline ends. CDR3 DNA sequence: TGTGCCAGCAGTGAAAGAGATAGCTATGGCTACACCTTC. It yields the protein CASSERDSYGYTF.

This sequence joins TRBV6-2 or TRBV6-3 and TRBJ2-4; TRBD1 matches 9 bases. From germline, CDR1 is MNHEY and CDR2 SVGEGT. V shed 2 bases, J shed 4 bases, and the junction held 9 bases outside the gene matches. The CDR3 has 17 residues. The CDR3 region has the DNA TGTGCCAGCAGTTACCCGTCGACAGGGGGAGAAAAAAACATTCAGTACTTC. Protein product: CASSYPSTGGEKNIQYF.

This chain links TRBV30 with TRBJ2-4; TRBD2 matches at 12 bases. The CDR3 sequence is 18 residues long. Germline assignment: CDR1 GTSNPN and CDR2 SVGIG (reference sequence). The ends lost 4 bases at V and 1 base at J; junction bases unmatched: 11. CDR3 sequence: CAWNRLAGVDSAKNIQYF. CDR3 bases: TGTGCCTGGAACCGACTAGCGGGAGTGGATTCGGCCAAAAACATTCAGTACTTC.

This clonotype was seen ten or more times. The rearrangement links TRBV7-2 to TRBJ2-7; 11 bases line up with TRBD2. V shed 8 bases, J shed 2 bases, and the junction held 5 bases outside the gene matches. From germline, CDR1 is SGHTA and CDR2 FQGNSA. There are 14 residues in the CDR3. The CDR3, as DNA: TGTGCCAGCCTAGCGGGAGGTGGGGCCTACGAGCAGTACTTC. This translates into CASLAGGGAYEQYF.

This clonotype has only a few counts. The V and J genes are TRBV30 and TRBJ1-1; tentatively, D is TRBD1 (6 bases). Germline V CDR1 and CDR2: GTSNPN, SVGIG (reference sequence). V lost 1 base to trimming and J lost 8 bases, with 14 bases between them. The CDR3 totals 13 residues. The CDR3 DNA follows: TGTGCCTGGAGTGGGCAGGGGACTACGGAAGCTTTCTTT. Its protein product is CAWSGQGTTEAFF.

The V and J genes are TRBV28 and TRBJ2-6; a possible D gene is TRBD2 (5 bases). Germline V lookup: CDR1 MDHEN, CDR2 SYDVKM. This CDR3 region has 17 residues. The ends were cut back, 4 bases at V and 0 bases at J, with 13 bases in the middle. CDR3 protein: CASSYPGSSSGANVLTF. Written as DNA, the CDR3 is TGTGCCAGCAGTTACCCGGGATCAAGCTCTGGGGCCAACGTCCTGACTTTC.

V and J are TRBV5-1 and TRBJ1-4, with TRBD1 matching over 7 bases. The CDR3 totals 15 residues. Germline CDR1 and CDR2: SGHRS and YFSETQ. Trimming took 1 base from V and 7 from J; bases not matched to a gene: 7. The chain's CDR3 is CASSLSGGFGEKLFF. The DNA of the CDR3 is TGCGCCAGCAGCTTGTCAGGGGGATTTGGTGAAAAACTGTTTTTT.

The chain joins TRBV7-9 to TRBJ2-7; 7 nucleotides match TRBD2. The V segment lost 1 base and the J segment 5 bases; nucleotides outside the gene matches: 5. The CDR3 is 14 amino acids. The germline gives CDR1 SEHNR, CDR2 FQNEAQ (reference sequence). DNA of the CDR3: TGTGCCAGCAGCTTAGTGACTAGCTTCCACGAGCAGTACTTC. It yields the protein CASSLVTSFHEQYF.

This clonotype has a count of ten or more. V and J are TRBV29-1 and TRBJ2-6; D not certain. Germline CDR1 SQVTM, CDR2 ANQGSEA. The CDR3 loop spans 14 amino acids. Deletions cut 1 base from V and 0 bases from J, with 4 bases between. The CDR3: CSVEATSGANVLTF. The CDR3 nucleotides read TGCAGCGTTGAAGCCACCTCTGGGGCCAACGTCCTGACTTTC. Using reference TRBV29-1 and TRBJ2-6 for the parts outside the CDR3, the full variable domain is SAVISQKPSRDICQRGTSLTIQCQVDSQVTMMFWYRQQPGQSLTLIATANQGSEATYESGFVIDKFPISRPNLTFSTLTVSNMSPEDSSIYLCSVEATSGANVLTFGAGSRLTVL.

The chain combines TRBV20-1 with TRBJ2-7; 9 nucleotides line up with TRBD2. This CDR3 is 13 amino acids long. Per germline, CDR1 DFQATT and CDR2 SNEGSKA (reference sequence). Unmatched junction bases numbered 8, after V lost 6 bases and J lost 5 bases. CDR3 loop: CSAPISGSNEQYF. For the CDR3, the DNA is TGCAGTGCCCCGATTAGCGGGAGCAACGAGCAGTACTTC.

This clonotype was recorded at least ten times. The chain uses TRBV28 and TRBJ2-7, with TRBD2 identical over 12 bases. The CDR3 loop spans 17 amino acids. V shed 3 bases and J 2 bases; nucleotides not matched to a gene: 8. The germline V gene encodes CDR1 MDHEN and CDR2 SYDVKM. This CDR3 reads CASSLGIGLAGTYEQYF. The CDR3 nucleotides read TGTGCCAGCAGTTTGGGCATAGGACTAGCGGGGACCTACGAGCAGTACTTC. Looking up the rest from reference TRBV28 and TRBJ2-7 gives the full variable domain: DVKVTQSSRYLVKRTGEKVFLECVQDMDHENMFWYRQDPGLGLRLIYFSYDVKMKEKGDIPEGYSVSREKKERFSLILESASTNQTSMYLCASSLGIGLAGTYEQYFGPGTRLTVT.

To note about this clonotype: A far larger clone is only one base removed, so a read error is likely. The V gene is TRBV11-3, the J gene TRBJ2-5, with 10 positions matching TRBD2. CDR3 size: 17 residues. Germline-derived CDR1 and CDR2 are SGHNT and YENEEA. CDR3 residues: CASGLGVAGGSQETQYF. For the CDR3, the DNA is TGTGCCAGCGGCTTAGGCGTAGCGGGAGGTTCCCAAGAGACCCAGTACTTC.

The sample holds many counts of this clonotype. This chain links TRBV28 with TRBJ1-4; D remains unclear. CDR1 and CDR2 (germline): MDHEN, SYDVKM. The CDR3 is 13 amino acids. V dropped 2 bases and J dropped 5 bases, with 6 bases sitting between them. The CDR3 sequence is CASSLGLNEKLFF. The CDR3 nucleotides read TGTGCCAGCAGTTTAGGTCTAAATGAAAAACTGTTTTTT.